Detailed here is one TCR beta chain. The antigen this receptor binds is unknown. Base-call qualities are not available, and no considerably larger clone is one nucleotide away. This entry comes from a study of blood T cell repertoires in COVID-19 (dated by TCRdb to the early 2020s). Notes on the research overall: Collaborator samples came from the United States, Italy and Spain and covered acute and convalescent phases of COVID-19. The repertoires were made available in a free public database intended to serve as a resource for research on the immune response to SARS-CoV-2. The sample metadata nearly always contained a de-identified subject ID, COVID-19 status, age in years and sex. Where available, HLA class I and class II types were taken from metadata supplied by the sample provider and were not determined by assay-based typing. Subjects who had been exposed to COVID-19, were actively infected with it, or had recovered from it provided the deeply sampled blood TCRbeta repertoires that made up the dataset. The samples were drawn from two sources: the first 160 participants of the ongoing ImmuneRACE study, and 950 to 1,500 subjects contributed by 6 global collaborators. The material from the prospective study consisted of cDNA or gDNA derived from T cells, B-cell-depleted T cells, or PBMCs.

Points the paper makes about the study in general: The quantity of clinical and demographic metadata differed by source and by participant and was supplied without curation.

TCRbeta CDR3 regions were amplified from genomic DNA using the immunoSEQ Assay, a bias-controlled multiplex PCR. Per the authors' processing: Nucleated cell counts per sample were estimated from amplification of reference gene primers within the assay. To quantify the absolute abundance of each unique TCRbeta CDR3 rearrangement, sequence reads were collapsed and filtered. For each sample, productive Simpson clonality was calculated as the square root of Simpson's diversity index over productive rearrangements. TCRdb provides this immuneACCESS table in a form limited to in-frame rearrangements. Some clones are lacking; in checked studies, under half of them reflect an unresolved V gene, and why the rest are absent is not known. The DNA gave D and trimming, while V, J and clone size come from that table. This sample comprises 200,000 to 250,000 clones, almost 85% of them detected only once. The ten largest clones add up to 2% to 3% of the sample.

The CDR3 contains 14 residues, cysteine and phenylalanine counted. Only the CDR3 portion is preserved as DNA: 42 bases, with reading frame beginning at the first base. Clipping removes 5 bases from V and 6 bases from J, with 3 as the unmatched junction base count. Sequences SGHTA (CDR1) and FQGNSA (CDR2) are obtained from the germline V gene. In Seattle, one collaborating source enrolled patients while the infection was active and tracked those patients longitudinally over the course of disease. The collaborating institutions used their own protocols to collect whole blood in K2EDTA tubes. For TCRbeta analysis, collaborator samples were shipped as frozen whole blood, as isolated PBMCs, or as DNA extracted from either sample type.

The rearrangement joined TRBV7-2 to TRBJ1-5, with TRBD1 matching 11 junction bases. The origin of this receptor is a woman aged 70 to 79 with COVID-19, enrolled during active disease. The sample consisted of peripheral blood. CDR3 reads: CASSRGTGGQPQHF. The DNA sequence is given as TGTGCCAGCAGCCGCGGGACAGGGGGTCAGCCCCAGCATTTT.